The source of this TCR beta chain is a study of graft-versus-host responses after intestinal transplantation. Overall study: Uniformly, recipients were administered anti-thymocyte globulin induction with subsequent tacrolimus and steroids for roughly three years. Study-wide points: GvH clones turned up in recipient marrow; some had shown up first in ileum or blood. Levels of circulating GvH clones at their peak were associated with early post-transplant HvG declines.

The germline CDR1 and CDR2 sequences are MGHDK and SYGVNS. Trimming removed 6 bases from V and 2 bases from J, with 4 bases in between. This CDR3 comprises 11 residues. Note on this clone: Its antigen is still unknown.

Using immunoSEQ multiplex PCR, the repertoire was profiled, and TCRdb retains in-frame clones only, with some absent. The sample lists about 100,000 clones, roughly 84% seen once, with 0.9% to 1% in the top ten. This receptor was identified in a human donor who was the organ donor for an intestinal transplant. The rearrangement joins TRBV25-1 to TRBJ1-1; D call uncertain. The sample in question was unstimulated CD4+ T cells sorted from spleen or lymph node cells, obtained before transplant. The CDR3 region has the DNA TGTGCCAGCAGGGTAAACACTGAAGCTTTCTTT. Amino acids: CASRVNTEAFF.